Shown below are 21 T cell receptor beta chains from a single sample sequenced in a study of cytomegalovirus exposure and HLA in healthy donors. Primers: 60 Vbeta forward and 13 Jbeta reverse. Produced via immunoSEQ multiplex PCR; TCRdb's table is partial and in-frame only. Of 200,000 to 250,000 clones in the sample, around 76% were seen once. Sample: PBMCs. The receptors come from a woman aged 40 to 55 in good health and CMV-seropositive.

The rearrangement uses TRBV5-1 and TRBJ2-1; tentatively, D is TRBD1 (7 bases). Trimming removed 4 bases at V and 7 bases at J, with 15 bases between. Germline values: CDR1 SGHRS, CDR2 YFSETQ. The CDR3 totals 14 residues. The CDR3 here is CASSLAGQRNEQFF. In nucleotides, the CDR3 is TGCGCCAGCAGCCTCGCGGGACAGCGGAATGAGCAGTTCTTC.

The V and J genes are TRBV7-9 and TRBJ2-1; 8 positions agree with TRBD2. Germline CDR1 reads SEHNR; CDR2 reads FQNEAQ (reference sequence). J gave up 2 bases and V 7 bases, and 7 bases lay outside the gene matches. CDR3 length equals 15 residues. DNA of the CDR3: TGTGCCAGCACCATTAGCGGGGCTACCTACAATGAGCAGTTCTTC. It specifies CASTISGATYNEQFF.

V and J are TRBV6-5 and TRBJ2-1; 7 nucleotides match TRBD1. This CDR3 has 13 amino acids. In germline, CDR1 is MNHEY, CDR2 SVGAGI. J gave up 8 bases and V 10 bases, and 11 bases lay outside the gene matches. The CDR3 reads CANRQGPTDEQFF. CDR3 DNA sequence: TGTGCCAATCGACAGGGACCTACGGATGAGCAGTTCTTC.

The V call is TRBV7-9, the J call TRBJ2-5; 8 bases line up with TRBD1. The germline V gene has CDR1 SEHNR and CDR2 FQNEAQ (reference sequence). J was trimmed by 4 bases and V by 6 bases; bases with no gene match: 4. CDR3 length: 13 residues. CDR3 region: CASSSTGGETQYF. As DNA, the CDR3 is TGTGCCAGCAGTTCTACAGGGGGAGAGACCCAGTACTTC.

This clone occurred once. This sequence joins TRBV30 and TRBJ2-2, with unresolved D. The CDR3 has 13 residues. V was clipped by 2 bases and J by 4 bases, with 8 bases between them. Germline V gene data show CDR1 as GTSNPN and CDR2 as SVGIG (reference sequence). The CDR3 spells CAWSSHGTGELFF. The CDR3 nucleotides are TGTGCCTGGAGTAGCCACGGCACCGGGGAGCTGTTTTTT.

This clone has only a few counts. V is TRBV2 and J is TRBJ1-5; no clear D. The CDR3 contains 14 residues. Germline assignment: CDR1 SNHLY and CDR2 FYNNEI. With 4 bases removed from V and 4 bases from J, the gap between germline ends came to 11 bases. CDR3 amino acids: CASSAEGSNQPQHF. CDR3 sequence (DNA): TGTGCCAGCAGTGCGGAGGGTTCTAATCAGCCCCAGCATTTT. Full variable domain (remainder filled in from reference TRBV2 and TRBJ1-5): EPEVTQTPSHQVTQMGQEVILRCVPISNHLYFYWYRQILGQKVEFLVSFYNNEISEKSEIFDDQFSVERPDGSNFTLKIRSTKLEDSAMYFCASSAEGSNQPQHFGDGTRLSIL.

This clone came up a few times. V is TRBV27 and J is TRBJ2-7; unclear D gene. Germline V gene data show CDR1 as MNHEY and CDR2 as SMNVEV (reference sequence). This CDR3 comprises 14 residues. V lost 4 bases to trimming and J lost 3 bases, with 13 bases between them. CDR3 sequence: CASSSLDSYYEQYF. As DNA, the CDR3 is TGTGCCAGCAGTTCGCTAGACTCATACTACGAGCAGTACTTC.

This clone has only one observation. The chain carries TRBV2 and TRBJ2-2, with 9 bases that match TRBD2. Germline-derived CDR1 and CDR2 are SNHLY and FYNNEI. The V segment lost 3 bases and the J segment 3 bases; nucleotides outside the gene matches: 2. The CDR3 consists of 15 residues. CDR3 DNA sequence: TGTGCCAGCAGTGAGGCGGGGGGGTACACCGGGGAGCTGTTTTTT. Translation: CASSEAGGYTGELFF.

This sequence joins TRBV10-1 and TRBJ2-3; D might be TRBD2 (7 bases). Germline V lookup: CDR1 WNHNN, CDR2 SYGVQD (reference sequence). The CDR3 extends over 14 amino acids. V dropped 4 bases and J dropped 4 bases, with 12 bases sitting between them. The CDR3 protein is CASSGGGVADTQYF. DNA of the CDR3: TGCGCCAGCAGTGGCGGGGGCGTAGCAGATACGCAGTATTTT.

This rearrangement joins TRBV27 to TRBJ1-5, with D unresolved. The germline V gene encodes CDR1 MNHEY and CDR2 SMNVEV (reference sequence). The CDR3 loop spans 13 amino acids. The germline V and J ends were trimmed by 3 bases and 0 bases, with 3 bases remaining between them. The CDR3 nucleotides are TGTGCCAGCAGTTTTAATAGCAATCAGCCCCAGCATTTT. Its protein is CASSFNSNQPQHF.

The CDR3 region is CASRKPDRGFDQPQHF. Written as DNA, the CDR3 is TGTGCCAGCAGGAAGCCGGACAGGGGCTTCGATCAGCCCCAGCATTTT. This chain links TRBV2 with TRBJ1-5; TRBD1 agrees at 9 bases. Trimming cost V 6 bases and J 5 bases; bases outside gene matches: 11. Germline V CDR1 and CDR2: SNHLY, FYNNEI. The CDR3 is 16 residues long. The whole variable domain, remainder taken from reference TRBV2 and TRBJ1-5, is EPEVTQTPSHQVTQMGQEVILRCVPISNHLYFYWYRQILGQKVEFLVSFYNNEISEKSEIFDDQFSVERPDGSNFTLKIRSTKLEDSAMYFCASRKPDRGFDQPQHFGDGTRLSIL.

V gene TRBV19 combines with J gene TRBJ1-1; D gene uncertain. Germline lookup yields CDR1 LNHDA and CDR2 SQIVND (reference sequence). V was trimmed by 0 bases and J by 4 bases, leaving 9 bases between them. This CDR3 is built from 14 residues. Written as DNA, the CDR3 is TGTGCCAGTAGTATAGATAGTAGTATCACTGAAGCTTTCTTT. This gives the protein CASSIDSSITEAFF. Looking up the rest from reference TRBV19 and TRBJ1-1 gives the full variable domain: DGGITQSPKYLFRKEGQNVTLSCEQNLNHDAMYWYRQDPGQGLRLIYYSQIVNDFQKGDIAEGYSVSREKKESFPLTVTSAQKNPTAFYLCASSIDSSITEAFFGQGTRLTVV.

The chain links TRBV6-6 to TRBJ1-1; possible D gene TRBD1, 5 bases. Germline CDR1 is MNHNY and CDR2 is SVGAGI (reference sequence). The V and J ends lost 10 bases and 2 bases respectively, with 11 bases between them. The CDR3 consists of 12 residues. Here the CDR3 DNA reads TGTGCCACCTGTGGGACTAACACTGAAGCTTTCTTT. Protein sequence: CATCGTNTEAFF.

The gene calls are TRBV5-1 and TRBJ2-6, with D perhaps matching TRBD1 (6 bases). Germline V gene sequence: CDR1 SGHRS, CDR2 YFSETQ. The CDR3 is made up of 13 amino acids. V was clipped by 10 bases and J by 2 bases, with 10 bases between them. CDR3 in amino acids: CAAGETGANVLTF. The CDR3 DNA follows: TGCGCCGCAGGGGAGACTGGGGCCAACGTCCTGACTTTC.

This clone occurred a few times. The CDR3 coding sequence is TGTGCCAGCAGCTTCGACAGGGCCAATGAAAAACTGTTTTTT. This gives the protein CASSFDRANEKLFF. The J gene is TRBJ1-4, the V gene TRBV7-9, with 7 bases identical to TRBD1. The germline CDR1 and CDR2 sequences are SEHNR and FQNEAQ (reference sequence). The CDR3 is made up of 14 amino acids. J lost 5 bases, V lost 3 bases, and 3 bases had no gene match.

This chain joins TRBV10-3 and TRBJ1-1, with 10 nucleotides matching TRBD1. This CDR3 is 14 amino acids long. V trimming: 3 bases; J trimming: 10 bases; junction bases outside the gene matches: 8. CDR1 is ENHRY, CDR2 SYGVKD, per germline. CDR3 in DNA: TGTGCCATCAGTGAAGGGGACAGGGGTGGAGGAGCTTTCTTT. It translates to CAISEGDRGGGAFF.

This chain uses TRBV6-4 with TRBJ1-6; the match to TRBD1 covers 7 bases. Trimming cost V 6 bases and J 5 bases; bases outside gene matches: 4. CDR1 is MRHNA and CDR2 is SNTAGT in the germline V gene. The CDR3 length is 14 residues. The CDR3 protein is CASRGQENNSPLHF. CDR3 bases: TGTGCCAGCAGAGGACAGGAAAATAATTCACCCCTCCACTTT.

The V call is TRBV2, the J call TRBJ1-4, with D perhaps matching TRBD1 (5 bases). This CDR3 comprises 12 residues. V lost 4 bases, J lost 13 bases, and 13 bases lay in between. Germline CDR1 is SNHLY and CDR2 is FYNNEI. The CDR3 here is CASSVVGGRLFF. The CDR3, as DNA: TGTGCCAGCAGTGTGGTGGGGGGGAGACTGTTTTTT.

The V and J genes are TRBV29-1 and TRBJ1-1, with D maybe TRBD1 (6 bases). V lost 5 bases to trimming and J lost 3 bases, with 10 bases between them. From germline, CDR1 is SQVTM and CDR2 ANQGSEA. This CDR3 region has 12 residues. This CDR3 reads CSVTTGYTEAFF. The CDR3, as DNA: TGCAGCGTTACGACAGGCTACACTGAAGCTTTCTTT.

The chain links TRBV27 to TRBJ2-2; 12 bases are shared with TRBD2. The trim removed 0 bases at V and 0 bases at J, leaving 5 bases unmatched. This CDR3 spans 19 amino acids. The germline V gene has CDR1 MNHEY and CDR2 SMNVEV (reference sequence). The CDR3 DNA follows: TGTGCCAGCAGTTTATCCAACCGACTAGCGGGAGCGAACACCGGGGAGCTGTTTTTT. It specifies CASSLSNRLAGANTGELFF.

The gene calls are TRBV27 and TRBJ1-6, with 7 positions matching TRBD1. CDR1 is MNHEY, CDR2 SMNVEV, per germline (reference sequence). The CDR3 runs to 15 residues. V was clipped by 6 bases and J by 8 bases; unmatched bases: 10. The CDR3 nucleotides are TGTGCCAGCAGCCCGGCGACAGGGAGTGATTCACCCCTCCACTTT. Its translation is CASSPATGSDSPLHF.